This note documents a single TCR beta chain sequence. The antigen is undetermined. The data were obtained in a study of T cell responses to AZD1222 COVID-19 vaccine. Overall study results and limits: Females made up more of the donors, who were largely white British, and clonal diversity may have come out too low. Rises in breadth and depth of Spike-specific TCRs came after two AZD1222 doses. Baseline serostatus was positive in only a handful of AZD1222 recipients.

The CDR3 contains 13 residues. The V gene lost 4 bases and the J gene lost 2 bases, with 8 bases spanning the gap. Looked up from germline, CDR1 is SGHDN and CDR2 is FVKESK. The data were produced by immunoSEQ multiplex PCR, yet TCRdb's version contains in-frame clones alone and is incomplete. The top ten clones hold around 3.2% of a sample with 110,000 to 150,000 clones, 92% of them seen once. This material consisted of peripheral blood, taken on day 0 of AZD1222 vaccination. This clonotype originated in an adult in good health. The rearrangement joins TRBV14 to TRBJ1-2; D is unclear. As DNA, the CDR3 is TGTGCCAGCAGCCCTCAACAGAACTATGGCTACACCTTC. Protein sequence: CASSPQQNYGYTF.